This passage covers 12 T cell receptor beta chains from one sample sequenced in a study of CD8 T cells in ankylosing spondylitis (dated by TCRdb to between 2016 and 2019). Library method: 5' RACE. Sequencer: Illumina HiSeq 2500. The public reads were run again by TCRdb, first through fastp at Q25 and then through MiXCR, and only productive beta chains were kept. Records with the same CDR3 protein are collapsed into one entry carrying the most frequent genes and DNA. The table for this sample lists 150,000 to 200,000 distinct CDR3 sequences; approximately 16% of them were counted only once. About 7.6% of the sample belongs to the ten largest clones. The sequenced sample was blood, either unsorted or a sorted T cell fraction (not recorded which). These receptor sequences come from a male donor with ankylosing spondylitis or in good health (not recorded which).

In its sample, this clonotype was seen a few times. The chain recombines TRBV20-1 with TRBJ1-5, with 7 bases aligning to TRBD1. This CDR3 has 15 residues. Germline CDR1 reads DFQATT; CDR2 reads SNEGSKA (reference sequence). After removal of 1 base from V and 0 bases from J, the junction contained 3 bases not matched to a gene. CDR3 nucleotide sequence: TGCAGTGCTAGAGTGGGACAGTTTAGCAATCAGCCCCAGCATTTT. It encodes CSARVGQFSNQPQHF.

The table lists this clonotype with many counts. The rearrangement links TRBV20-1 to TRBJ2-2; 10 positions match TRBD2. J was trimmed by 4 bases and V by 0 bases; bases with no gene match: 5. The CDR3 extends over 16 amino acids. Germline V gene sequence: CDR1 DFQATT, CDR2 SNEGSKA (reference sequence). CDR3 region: CSARDLAGVSTGELFF. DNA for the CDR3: TGCAGTGCTAGAGACCTAGCGGGAGTGAGCACCGGGGAGCTGTTTTTT.

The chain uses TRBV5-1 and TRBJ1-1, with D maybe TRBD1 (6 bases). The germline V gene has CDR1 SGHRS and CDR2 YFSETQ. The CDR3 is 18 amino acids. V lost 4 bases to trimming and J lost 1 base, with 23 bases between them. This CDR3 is CASSPPRRLGTTNTEAFF. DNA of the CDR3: TGCGCCAGCAGCCCCCCGAGGCGGCTCGGGACAACGAACACTGAAGCTTTCTTT.

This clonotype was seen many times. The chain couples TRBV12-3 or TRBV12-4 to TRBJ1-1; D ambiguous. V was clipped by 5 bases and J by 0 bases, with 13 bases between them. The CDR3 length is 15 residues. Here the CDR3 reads CASSHTDRMNTEAFF. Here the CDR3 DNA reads TGTGCCAGCAGTCATACCGACCGAATGAACACTGAAGCTTTCTTT.

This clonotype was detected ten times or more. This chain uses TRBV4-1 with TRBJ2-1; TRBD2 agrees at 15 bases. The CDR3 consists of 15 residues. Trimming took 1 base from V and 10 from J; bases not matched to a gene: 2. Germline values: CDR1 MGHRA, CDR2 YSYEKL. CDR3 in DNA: TGCGCCAGCAGCCAAGTTGGGACTAGCGGGAGGGAGCAGTTCTTC. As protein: CASSQVGTSGREQFF.

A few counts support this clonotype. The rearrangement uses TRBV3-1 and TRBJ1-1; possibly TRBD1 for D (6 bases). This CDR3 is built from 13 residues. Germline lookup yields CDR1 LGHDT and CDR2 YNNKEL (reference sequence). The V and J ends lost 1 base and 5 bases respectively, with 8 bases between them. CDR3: CASSQGGATEAFF. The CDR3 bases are TGTGCCAGCAGCCAAGGGGGGGCAACTGAAGCTTTCTTT.

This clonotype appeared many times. CDR3 loop: CASSQPGQGRNTQYF. The CDR3 bases are TGTGCCAGCAGCCAGCCGGGACAGGGACGTAATACGCAGTATTTT. The J gene is TRBJ2-3, the V gene TRBV11-2, with 9 nucleotides matching TRBD1. V trimming: 5 bases; J trimming: 7 bases; junction bases outside the gene matches: 10. From germline, CDR1 is SGHAT and CDR2 FQNNGV. This CDR3 contains 15 residues.

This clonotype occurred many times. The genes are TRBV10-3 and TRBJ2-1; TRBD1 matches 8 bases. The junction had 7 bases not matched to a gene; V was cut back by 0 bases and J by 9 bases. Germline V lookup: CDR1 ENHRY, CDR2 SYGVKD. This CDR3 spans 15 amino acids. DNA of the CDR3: TGTGCCATCAGTGAGTCGCCGGACAGGGCAGCTGAGCAGTTCTTC. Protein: CAISESPDRAAEQFF.

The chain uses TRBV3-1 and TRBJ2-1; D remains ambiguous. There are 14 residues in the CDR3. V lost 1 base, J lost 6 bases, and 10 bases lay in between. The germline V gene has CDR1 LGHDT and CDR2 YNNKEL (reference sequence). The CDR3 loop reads CASSQGYTANEQFF. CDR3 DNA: TGTGCCAGCAGCCAAGGGTATACAGCCAATGAGCAGTTCTTC.

This chain's CDR3 is CASSQSGTGIYGYTF. In DNA form, the CDR3 reads TGTGCCAGCAGCCAATCTGGGACAGGGATCTATGGCTACACCTTC. This chain joins TRBV16 and TRBJ1-2; 9 bases match TRBD1. After removal of 0 bases from V and 4 bases from J, the junction contained 3 bases not matched to a gene. The length of the CDR3 is 15 residues. From germline, CDR1 is KGHSY and CDR2 FQNENV.

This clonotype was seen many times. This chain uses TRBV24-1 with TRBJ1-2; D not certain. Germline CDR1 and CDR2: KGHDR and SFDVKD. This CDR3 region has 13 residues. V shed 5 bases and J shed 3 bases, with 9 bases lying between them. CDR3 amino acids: CATSAPGHYGYTF. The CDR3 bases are TGTGCCACCAGTGCCCCAGGCCACTATGGCTACACCTTC.

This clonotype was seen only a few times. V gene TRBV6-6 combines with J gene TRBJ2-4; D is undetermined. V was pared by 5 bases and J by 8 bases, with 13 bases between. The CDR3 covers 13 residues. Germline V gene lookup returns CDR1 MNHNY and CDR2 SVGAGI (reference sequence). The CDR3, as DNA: TGTGCCAGCAGTCCCCGGGCCCTTCACATTCAGTACTTC. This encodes CASSPRALHIQYF.